Listed below are T cell receptor beta chains from one sample, sequenced in a study of OX40 agonist ivuxolimab in advanced cancers. Assay used: immunoSEQ multiplex PCR; TCRdb lists only in-frame clones, some missing. Among 80,000 or so clones listed, approximately 89% were seen once. Source: CD4+ or CD8+ T cells sorted from blood, taken in a trial of the OX40 agonist ivuxolimab. Receptor source: an adult with an advanced solid tumor such as melanoma, head and neck, liver or kidney cancer. Both conserved end residues are part of each CDR3. A D gene is named only where the DNA matches it firmly. A row's size may be missing; if present it is once, few, many or a size class.

size: NA; D: NA; V: TRBV7-2; J: TRBJ1-5; DNA: TGTGCCAGCAGCTCCCAGGGTGCGGGCCAGCCCCAGCATTTT; CDR3: CASSSQGAGQPQHF
size: NA; D: TRBD1; V: TRBV28; J: TRBJ1-1; DNA: TGTGCCAGCAGCCCTTACAGGGGGCGAGCTTTCTTT; CDR3: CASSPYRGRAFF
size: NA; D: NA; V: TRBV6-1; J: TRBJ2-1; DNA: TGTGCCAGCAGTGAAGGGATAGGGGTAATGCAGTTCTTC; CDR3: CASSEGIGVMQFF
size: few; D: NA; V: TRBV7-2; J: TRBJ1-6; DNA: TGTGCCAGCAGCTCGACAGTTACGGATTCACCCCTCCACTTT; CDR3: CASSSTVTDSPLHF
size: NA; D: NA; V: TRBV5-4; J: TRBJ1-1; DNA: TGTGCCAGCAGGAAGGGAATTGGGACTGAAGCTTTCTTT; CDR3: CASRKGIGTEAFF
size: NA; D: NA; V: TRBV5-4; J: TRBJ2-3; DNA: TGTGCCAGCAGCAACGCAGCGGGTCGTACAGATAGGCAGTATTTT; CDR3: CASSNAAGRTDRQYF
size: NA; D: TRBD2; V: TRBV30; J: TRBJ2-7; DNA: TGTGCCTGGAGGGCTAGCGGGGAGTACTTC; CDR3: CAWRASGEYF
size: NA; D: NA; V: TRBV11-3; J: TRBJ2-3; DNA: TGTGCCAGCAGCTTGGGGACATTTAAGGAAGATACGCAGTATTTT; CDR3: CASSLGTFKEDTQYF
size: few; D: NA; V: TRBV7-9; J: TRBJ2-1; DNA: TGTGCCGAGGGGAGTGAGCAGTTCTTC; CDR3: CAEGSEQFF
size: NA; D: TRBD1; V: TRBV19; J: TRBJ1-1; DNA: TGTGCCAGTGAGGGGGCCTCGGCTTTCTTT; CDR3: CASEGASAFF
size: NA; D: NA; V: TRBV4-1; J: TRBJ1-4; DNA: TGCGCCAGCAGCCGGTCCCTCTTTGCAACTAATGAAAAACTGTTTTTT; CDR3: CASSRSLFATNEKLFF
size: NA; D: TRBD1; V: TRBV19; J: TRBJ2-4; DNA: TGTGCCAGTAGTAAGCCGACAGGGTCTGGAAACATTCAGTACTTC; CDR3: CASSKPTGSGNIQYF
size: NA; D: NA; V: TRBV5-4; J: TRBJ1-2; DNA: TGTGCCAGCAGCTTGGACAGGGCGCAAGGCTACACCTTC; CDR3: CASSLDRAQGYTF
size: NA; D: NA; V: TRBV5-4; J: TRBJ1-1; DNA: TGTGCCAGCAGCTTGGTTCAAGGGACCACTGAAGCTTTCTTT; CDR3: CASSLVQGTTEAFF
size: NA; D: TRBD1; V: TRBV27; J: TRBJ2-2; DNA: TGTGCCAGCAGCGGGACAGGGGCCGGGGAGCTGTTTTTT; CDR3: CASSGTGAGELFF
size: NA; D: TRBD1; V: TRBV2; J: TRBJ1-1; DNA: TGTGCCAGCAGTGAGGACAGGGCTGGTGAAGCTTTCTTT; CDR3: CASSEDRAGEAFF
size: NA; D: TRBD2; V: TRBV6-1; J: TRBJ2-7; DNA: TGTGCCAGCAGTCCTAGCGGGATATCCTACGAGCAGTACTTC; CDR3: CASSPSGISYEQYF
size: NA; D: NA; V: TRBV30; J: TRBJ2-1; DNA: TGTGCCTGGGCGACTAGTCTCTATGAGCAGTTCTTC; CDR3: CAWATSLYEQFF
size: NA; D: NA; V: TRBV30; J: TRBJ1-2; DNA: TGTGCCTGGAGTAGCGGCAATCCCTATGGCTACACCTTC; CDR3: CAWSSGNPYGYTF
size: NA; D: NA; V: TRBV6-5; J: TRBJ1-5; DNA: TGTGCCAGCGCCCCCTCCGGCAATCAGCCCCAGCATTTT; CDR3: CASAPSGNQPQHF
size: once; D: NA; V: TRBV5-4; J: TRBJ2-7; DNA: TGTGCCAGCACCTCTCAGATCGGGCAGTACTTC; CDR3: CASTSQIGQYF
size: once; D: NA; V: TRBV15; J: TRBJ1-2; DNA: TGTGCCACCAGCAGAGATTCCGGGGCGACCTATGGCTACACCTTC; CDR3: CATSRDSGATYGYTF
size: NA; D: NA; V: TRBV5-6; J: TRBJ1-5; DNA: TGTGCCAGCAGCTTAGGCGCCGGGTGGTACAGCAATCAGCCCCAGCATTTT; CDR3: CASSLGAGWYSNQPQHF
size: NA; D: NA; V: TRBV2; J: TRBJ2-5; DNA: TGTGCCAGCAGCGTTACCGGGACGGAAGAGACCCAGTACTTC; CDR3: CASSVTGTEETQYF
size: NA; D: NA; V: TRBV12-5; J: TRBJ2-2; DNA: TGTGCTAGTGGTTTGGGGGACTTTACCGGGGAGCTGTTTTTT; CDR3: CASGLGDFTGELFF
size: NA; D: NA; V: TRBV7-9; J: TRBJ2-5; DNA: TGTGCCAGCAGCTACGGGGGAAGAGAAGAGACCCAGTACTTC; CDR3: CASSYGGREETQYF
size: once; D: TRBD1; V: TRBV19; J: TRBJ2-2; DNA: TGTGCCAGTAGTGTCGACAGGGCTCCGAACACCGGGGAGCTGTTTTTT; CDR3: CASSVDRAPNTGELFF
size: NA; D: NA; V: TRBV5-1; J: TRBJ1-5; DNA: TGCGCCAGCAGCCCCCCCCAGAGCAATCAGCCCCAGCATTTT; CDR3: CASSPPQSNQPQHF
size: few; D: NA; V: TRBV28; J: TRBJ1-6; DNA: TGTGCCAGCAGTTTTGGCGCCTCAAATTCACCCCTCCACTTT; CDR3: CASSFGASNSPLHF
size: NA; D: TRBD1; V: TRBV28; J: TRBJ1-2; DNA: TGTGCCAGCAGTTTCCAACAGGGGGTATATGGCTACACCTTC; CDR3: CASSFQQGVYGYTF
size: NA; D: NA; V: TRBV27; J: TRBJ2-7; DNA: TGTGCCAGCAGTTTAAGTGGGAACGAGCAGTACTTC; CDR3: CASSLSGNEQYF
size: NA; D: NA; V: TRBV5-6; J: TRBJ1-3; DNA: TGTGCCAGCAGCTTGTCGGGGGCGCCGGGAAACACCATATATTTT; CDR3: CASSLSGAPGNTIYF
size: NA; D: TRBD1; V: TRBV6-1; J: TRBJ1-2; DNA: TGTGCCATCATCGACAGGGGCTATGGCTACACCTTC; CDR3: CAIIDRGYGYTF
size: once; D: NA; V: TRBV19; J: TRBJ1-1; DNA: TGTGCCAGTAGTATAGTCCCCGGTAACACTGAAGCTTTCTTT; CDR3: CASSIVPGNTEAFF
size: NA; D: NA; V: TRBV28; J: TRBJ2-7; DNA: TGTGCCAGCAGTTTCACGCAAGGGCGGGCAGGGGGGAACTACGAGCAGTACTTC; CDR3: CASSFTQGRAGGNYEQYF
size: NA; D: TRBD2; V: TRBV7-3; J: TRBJ2-3; DNA: TGTGCCAGCAGCTCCTCTCGAACGCCACTAGCGGCCAGCACAGATACGCAGTATTTT; CDR3: CASSSSRTPLAASTDTQYF
size: once; D: TRBD2; V: TRBV9; J: TRBJ2-7; DNA: TGTGCCAGCAGCACCGGGACTAGCGGGACCTACGAGCAGTACTTC; CDR3: CASSTGTSGTYEQYF
size: NA; D: NA; V: TRBV5-1; J: TRBJ2-7; DNA: TGCGCCAGCAGCTTGGCCTCCCGGGATTTCGACGAGCAGTACTTC; CDR3: CASSLASRDFDEQYF
size: NA; D: NA; V: TRBV30; J: TRBJ1-5; DNA: TGTGCCTGGGAAACAGGGACTCAGCCCCAGCATTTT; CDR3: CAWETGTQPQHF
size: NA; D: TRBD1; V: TRBV6-4; J: TRBJ1-1; DNA: TGTGCCAGCAGTCCGCAGGGGGCAGGACGGGTAGCTTTCTTT; CDR3: CASSPQGAGRVAFF
size: NA; D: NA; V: TRBV25-1; J: TRBJ1-2; DNA: TGTGCCAGCAGTAGGGGGGATCGAGGCTACACCTTC; CDR3: CASSRGDRGYTF
size: NA; D: TRBD1; V: TRBV5-1; J: TRBJ2-1; DNA: TGCGCCAGCAGGTATAGGACAGGGGGCAATGAGCAGTTCTTC; CDR3: CASRYRTGGNEQFF
size: few; D: TRBD2; V: TRBV25-1; J: TRBJ2-5; DNA: TGTGCCAGCACCCTAGCGGGAGGGGGGGAGACCCAGTACTTC; CDR3: CASTLAGGGETQYF